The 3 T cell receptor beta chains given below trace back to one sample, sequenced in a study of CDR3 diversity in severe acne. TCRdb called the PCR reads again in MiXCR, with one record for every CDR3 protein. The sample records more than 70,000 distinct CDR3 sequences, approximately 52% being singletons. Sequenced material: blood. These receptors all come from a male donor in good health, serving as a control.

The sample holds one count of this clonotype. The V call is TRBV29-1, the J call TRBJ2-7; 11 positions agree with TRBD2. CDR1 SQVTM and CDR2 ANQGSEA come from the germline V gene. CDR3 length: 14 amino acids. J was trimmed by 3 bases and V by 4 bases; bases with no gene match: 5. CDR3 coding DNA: TGCAGCGTTGGGGCACTAGCGGGAGACTACGAGCAGTACTTC. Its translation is CSVGALAGDYEQYF.

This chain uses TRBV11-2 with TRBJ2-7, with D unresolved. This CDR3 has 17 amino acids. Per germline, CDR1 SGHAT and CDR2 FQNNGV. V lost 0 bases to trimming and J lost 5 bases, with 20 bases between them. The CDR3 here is CASSLEGPWSVLHEQYF. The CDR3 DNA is TGTGCCAGCAGCTTAGAGGGTCCATGGTCGGTTTTGCACGAGCAGTACTTC.

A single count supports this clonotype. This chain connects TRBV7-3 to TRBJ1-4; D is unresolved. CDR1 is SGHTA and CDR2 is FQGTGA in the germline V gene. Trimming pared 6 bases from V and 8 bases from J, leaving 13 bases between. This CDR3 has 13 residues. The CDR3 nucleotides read TGTGCCAGCAGGACCGGGCCATCCGAAAAACTGTTTTTT. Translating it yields CASRTGPSEKLFF.